This TCR beta chain was identified in a study of CD8 T cells in ankylosing spondylitis. The CDR3 is 14 amino acids. Germline V gives CDR1 SGHDT, CDR2 YYEEEE. V lost 4 bases, J lost 3 bases, and 14 bases lay in between. TCRdb reprocessed the 5' RACE reads with MiXCR, giving one entry per CDR3 protein. The table lists under 130,000 distinct CDR3 sequences, about 24% of them singletons. The chain carries TRBV5-6 and TRBJ2-7; possibly TRBD2 for D (6 bases). Specimen: synovial fluid, either unsorted or a sorted T cell fraction (not recorded which). This receptor was obtained from a male donor with ankylosing spondylitis. The CDR3, as DNA: TGTGCCAGCAGCCAAGGACTAAACCACTACGAGCAGTACTTC. Its translation is CASSQGLNHYEQYF.